The 24 T cell receptor beta chains listed next were all sequenced from one sample in a study of regulatory T cells in long-lasting Graves disease. Through Arm-PCR of CDR3 regions and iRepertoire HTBI primers, TCR beta libraries were built. TCRdb fed the multiplex PCR reads into MiXCR, producing one record per CDR3 protein. The sample holds around 400,000 distinct CDR3 sequences, around a sixth seen once. As for time point: newly diagnosed GD, antithyroid drugs for less than 3 months. Extracted RNA from PBMCs served as the source of the TCR library. The sequencing here drew on peripheral blood mononuclear cells (PBMCs), taken at new diagnosis, from a patient treated with antithyroid drugs. The receptors were sampled from a female donor with Graves disease.

This clonotype has ten or more counts. The chain is built from TRBV29-1 and TRBJ2-7; no clear D gene. The CDR3 loop spans 11 amino acids. The V gene's germline CDR1 is SQVTM and CDR2 ANQGSEA. Trimming stripped 1 base from V and 3 bases from J, with 4 bases between. The CDR3 reads CSVEVGYEQYF. The CDR3 DNA reads TGCAGCGTTGAAGTCGGCTACGAGCAGTACTTC.

Note on this clonotype: With a much larger clone just one base away, this may be a read error. The V and J genes are TRBV7-2 and TRBJ2-5; D perhaps matches TRBD2 (5 bases). The CDR3 spans 14 residues. Germline V lookup: CDR1 SGHTA, CDR2 FQGNSA. This chain's CDR3 is CASSFPGRWETHYF. CDR3 DNA sequence: TGTGCCAGCAGCTTTCCCGGAAGATGGGAGACCCACTACTTC.

This clonotype was detected ten times or more. The chain joins TRBV7-9 to TRBJ2-5, with 11 bases lining up with TRBD2. This CDR3 spans 14 amino acids. The germline CDR1 and CDR2 sequences are SEHNR and FQNEAQ (reference sequence). V lost 8 bases and J lost 4; bases outside the gene matches: 6. CDR3 DNA: TGTGCCAGCGGAATAGCGGGGGGGCCAGAGACCCAGTACTTC. This translates into CASGIAGGPETQYF. The whole variable domain, filled in from reference TRBV7-9 and TRBJ2-5, reads DTGVSQNPRHKITKRGQNVTFRCDPISEHNRLYWYRQTLGQGPEFLTYFQNEAQLEKSRLLSDRFSAERPKGSFSTLEIQRTEQGDSAMYLCASGIAGGPETQYFGPGTRLLVL.

In its sample, this clonotype was seen many times. The V and J genes are TRBV2 and TRBJ2-7; 16 positions agree with TRBD2. V gave up 6 bases and J gave up 0 bases; unmatched junction bases: 5. CDR3 length equals 17 residues. Germline-derived CDR1 and CDR2 are SNHLY and FYNNEI. In DNA, the CDR3 is TGTGCCAGCAGCCGGGGACTAGCGGGAGGGGACTCCTACGAGCAGTACTTC. This translates into CASSRGLAGGDSYEQYF.

This clonotype came up a few times. The rearrangement joins TRBV19 to TRBJ1-1; TRBD1 matches at 8 bases. CDR3 length: 15 amino acids. Germline V gene sequence: CDR1 LNHDA, CDR2 SQIVND (reference sequence). The trim removed 6 bases at V and 6 bases at J, leaving 12 bases unmatched. The DNA of the CDR3 is TGTGCCAGTAGGTCATACGACAGGGGATTTGCTGAAGCTTTCTTT. It translates to CASRSYDRGFAEAFF.

This clonotype was recorded at least ten times. The chain joins TRBV6-1 to TRBJ1-5, with no clear D. The V gene lost 2 bases and the J gene lost 9 bases, with 8 bases spanning the gap. CDR1 and CDR2 from the germline V gene are MNHNS and SASEGT. This CDR3 is built from 12 residues. The chain's CDR3 is CASSESVGPQHF. The DNA of the CDR3 is TGTGCCAGCAGTGAATCGGTTGGGCCCCAGCATTTT.

To note about this clonotype: Just one base apart from a much larger clone, this may be a read error. The chain combines TRBV27 with TRBJ1-2, with 7 bases fitting TRBD1. V shed 6 bases, J shed 2 bases, and the junction held 9 bases outside the gene matches. The CDR3 totals 15 residues. The germline V gene has CDR1 MNHEY and CDR2 SMNVEV (reference sequence). CDR3 nucleotide sequence: TGTGCCAGCAGGCCCCCCGAGACAGGGAACTATGGCTACACCTTC. This encodes CASRPPETGNYGYTF.

This clonotype was found many times. This chain uses TRBV10-3 with TRBJ2-1; 14 nucleotides match TRBD2. Germline values: CDR1 ENHRY, CDR2 SYGVKD. The V gene end was trimmed by 7 bases and the J gene end by 7 bases; junction bases not matched to a gene: 15. The CDR3 consists of 18 residues. This chain's CDR3 is CAIMPGQGTSGSGNEQFF. CDR3 nucleotides: TGTGCCATCATGCCCGGCCAGGGGACTAGCGGGAGTGGGAATGAGCAGTTCTTC.

The DNA for the CDR3 is TGTGCCAGCACAGTACGGATGAACACTGAAGCTTTCTTT. Its protein product is CASTVRMNTEAFF. The rearrangement joins TRBV2 to TRBJ1-1, with unresolved D. Trimming cost V 7 bases and J 0 bases, with 9 bases left between them. This CDR3 region has 13 residues. Germline loops: CDR1 SNHLY, CDR2 FYNNEI.

The table lists this clonotype with many counts. The chain couples TRBV5-6 to TRBJ2-2; maybe TRBD1 (6 bases). The V end lost 4 bases, the J end lost 5 bases, and 12 bases lay between the germline ends. This CDR3 has 14 amino acids. The germline V gene encodes CDR1 SGHDT and CDR2 YYEEEE. This CDR3 reads CASSPGVGTGELFF. For the CDR3, the DNA is TGTGCCAGCAGCCCAGGGGTGGGGACCGGGGAGCTGTTTTTT.

This clonotype was picked up many times. The rearrangement links TRBV7-2 to TRBJ2-1, with 14 bases that match TRBD2. The germline CDR1 and CDR2 sequences are SGHTA and FQGNSA. The CDR3 extends over 15 amino acids. With 5 bases clipped from V and 9 bases from J, the junction kept 6 bases outside the gene matches. CDR3 in DNA: TGTGCCAGCAGCCTCGGACTAGCGGGGGGCGCTGAGCAGTTCTTC. Its protein product is CASSLGLAGGAEQFF.

The sample holds many counts of this clonotype. The V gene is TRBV10-3, the J gene TRBJ1-6; 9 nucleotides line up with TRBD1. V lost 3 bases, J lost 5 bases, and 14 bases stayed unmatched. Per germline, CDR1 ENHRY and CDR2 SYGVKD. There are 19 residues in the CDR3. This chain's CDR3 is CAISDPVGTGRGNNSPLHF. The CDR3 DNA reads TGTGCCATCAGTGATCCCGTCGGGACAGGGAGGGGTAATAATTCACCCCTCCACTTT.

This clonotype was seen repeatedly, ten times or more. The chain combines TRBV27 with TRBJ2-1; D could derive from TRBD1 or TRBD2 (5 bases each). CDR1 MNHEY and CDR2 SMNVEV come from the germline V gene (reference sequence). The CDR3 totals 11 residues. V lost 5 bases and J 8 bases, leaving 7 bases between the germline ends. CDR3 loop: CASSRGDEQFF. CDR3 sequence (DNA): TGTGCCAGCAGTCGGGGCGATGAGCAGTTCTTC.

This clonotype occurred many times. The gene calls are TRBV12-5 and TRBJ2-5; D perhaps matches TRBD2 (5 bases). Germline V gene sequence: CDR1 LGHNT, CDR2 FRNRAP. Trimming stripped 5 bases from V and 4 bases from J, with 14 bases between. The CDR3 spans 14 residues. The DNA for the CDR3 is TGTGCTAGTGGTCTGGACTTCTCTAGAGAGACCCAGTACTTC. Translating gives CASGLDFSRETQYF.

This clonotype was seen at least ten times. The chain joins TRBV11-2 to TRBJ2-4; 7 bases match TRBD1. The CDR3 is made up of 13 amino acids. Trimming took 5 bases from V and 11 from J; bases not matched to a gene: 9. Germline V gene sequence: CDR1 SGHAT, CDR2 FQNNGV. The CDR3 here is CASSPGQRFFQYF. The CDR3 nucleotides are TGTGCCAGCAGCCCGGGACAGCGTTTCTTTCAGTACTTC.

This clonotype has ten or more counts. The V call is TRBV5-5, the J call TRBJ1-4; TRBD1 matches 9 bases. Germline assignment: CDR1 SGHKS and CDR2 YYEKEE (reference sequence). J gave up 5 bases and V 2 bases, and 7 bases lay outside the gene matches. There are 16 residues in the CDR3. In nucleotides, the CDR3 is TGTGCCAGCAGCTTTGTCCACGACAGGGGGAATGAAAAACTGTTTTTT. Its translation is CASSFVHDRGNEKLFF.

The table lists this clonotype with many counts. The CDR3 DNA reads TGTGCCAGCAGCTTAGTAGGGACAGAGAATGAAAAACTGTTTTTT. It encodes CASSLVGTENEKLFF. The rearrangement joins TRBV7-9 to TRBJ1-4; 7 bases match TRBD1. The CDR3 has 15 amino acids. Germline lookup yields CDR1 SEHNR and CDR2 FQNEAQ (reference sequence). V shed 1 base, J shed 5 bases, and the junction held 4 bases outside the gene matches.

This clonotype was seen repeatedly, ten times or more. The rearrangement links TRBV9 to TRBJ2-1, with D hard to call. With 4 bases removed from V and 5 bases from J, the gap between germline ends came to 16 bases. CDR1 is SGDLS, CDR2 YYNGEE, per germline. The CDR3 runs 15 residues. CDR3 sequence reads: CASSPVRPRHNEQFF. DNA of the CDR3: TGTGCCAGCAGCCCCGTGCGTCCCAGGCACAATGAGCAGTTCTTC.

In this sample, this clonotype turned up many times. The chain employs TRBV2 and TRBJ2-1; possible D gene TRBD2, 6 bases. Trimming removed 0 bases from V and 5 bases from J, with 23 bases in between. This CDR3 comprises 19 residues. Germline CDR1 SNHLY, CDR2 FYNNEI. CDR3 sequence reads: CASSEAGELARLKHNEQFF. In DNA, the CDR3 is TGTGCCAGCAGTGAAGCAGGGGAACTAGCCAGGTTGAAGCACAATGAGCAGTTCTTC.

This clonotype was counted at least ten times. The V gene is TRBV27, the J gene TRBJ1-1; tentatively, D is TRBD1 (6 bases). Trimming removed 4 bases from V and 3 bases from J, with 12 bases in between. Germline V gives CDR1 MNHEY, CDR2 SMNVEV (reference sequence). CDR3 length equals 14 residues. The CDR3 sequence is CASSSTKGDTEAFF. The CDR3 DNA is TGTGCCAGCAGTTCGACTAAGGGGGACACTGAAGCTTTCTTT.

This chain links TRBV6-2 or TRBV6-3 with TRBJ2-5, with 8 positions matching TRBD1. The germline CDR1 and CDR2 sequences are MNHEY and SVGEGT. The CDR3 covers 13 residues. Trimming took 6 bases from V and 6 from J; bases not matched to a gene: 6. DNA for the CDR3: TGTGCCAGCAGGCCCCGACAGGGGAAGACCCAGTACTTC. It codes for CASRPRQGKTQYF.

A remark on this clonotype: A much larger clone differs by one base, so this may be a read error. The V and J genes are TRBV28 and TRBJ2-4, with D maybe TRBD2 (5 bases). The CDR3 spans 14 residues. Looked up from germline, CDR1 is MDHEN and CDR2 is SYDVKM. V lost 3 bases and J 7 bases, leaving 13 bases between the germline ends. The CDR3, as DNA: TGTGCCAGCAGTTTTCGAGGGCGAGGGAACATTCAGTACTTC. Residues: CASSFRGRGNIQYF.

DNA for the CDR3: TGTGCCAGCAGGGTAGCGGGGTACAATGAGCAGTTCTTC. It is translated as CASRVAGYNEQFF. The gene calls are TRBV2 and TRBJ2-1, with TRBD2 matching 8 bases. The trim removed 6 bases at V and 4 bases at J, leaving 2 bases unmatched. The CDR3 has 13 amino acids. In germline, CDR1 is SNHLY, CDR2 FYNNEI.

At least ten counts were recorded for this clonotype. This chain links TRBV12-3 or TRBV12-4 with TRBJ1-1; the D is unclear. The CDR3 contains 11 residues. V shed 10 bases and J shed 8 bases, with 14 bases lying between them. The CDR3 sequence is CATHMGREAFF. The DNA for the CDR3 is TGTGCCACCCACATGGGCAGGGAAGCTTTCTTT.